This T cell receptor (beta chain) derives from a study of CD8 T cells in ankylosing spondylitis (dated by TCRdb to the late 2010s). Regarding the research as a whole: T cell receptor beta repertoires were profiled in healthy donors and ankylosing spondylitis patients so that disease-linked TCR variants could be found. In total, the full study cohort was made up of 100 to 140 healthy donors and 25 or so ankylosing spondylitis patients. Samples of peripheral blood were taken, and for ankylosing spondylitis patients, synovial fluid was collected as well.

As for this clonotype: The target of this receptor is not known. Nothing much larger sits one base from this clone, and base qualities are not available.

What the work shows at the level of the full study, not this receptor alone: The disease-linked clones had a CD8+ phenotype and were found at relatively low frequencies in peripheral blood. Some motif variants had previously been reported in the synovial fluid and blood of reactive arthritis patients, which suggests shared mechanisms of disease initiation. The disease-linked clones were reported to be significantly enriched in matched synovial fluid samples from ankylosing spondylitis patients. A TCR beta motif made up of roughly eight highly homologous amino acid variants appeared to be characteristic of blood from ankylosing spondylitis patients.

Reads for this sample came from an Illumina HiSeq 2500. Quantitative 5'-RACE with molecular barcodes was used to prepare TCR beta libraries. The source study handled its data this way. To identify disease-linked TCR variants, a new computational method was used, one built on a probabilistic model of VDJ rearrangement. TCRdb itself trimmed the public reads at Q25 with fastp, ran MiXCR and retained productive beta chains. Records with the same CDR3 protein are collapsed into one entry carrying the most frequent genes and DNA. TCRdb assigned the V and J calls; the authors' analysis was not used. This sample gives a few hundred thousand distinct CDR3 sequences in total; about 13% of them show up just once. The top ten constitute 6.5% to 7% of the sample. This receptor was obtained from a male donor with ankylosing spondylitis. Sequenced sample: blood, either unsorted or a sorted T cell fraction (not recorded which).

The sequence in DNA is TGTGCCAGCATCGTCGGGGGATGGCGGGGCAATCAGCCCCAGCATTTT. It translates to CASIVGGWRGNQPQHF. The sequence links TRBV12-3 or TRBV12-4 to TRBJ1-5; the D gene is perhaps TRBD1, from 5 matching bases. The CDR3 measures 16 amino acids from cysteine to phenylalanine. Only CDR3 DNA is held: 48 bases, read in frame from base 1. The junction carries 18 bases between V and J, which are trimmed by 7 bases and 2 bases respectively.